The 8 T cell receptor beta chains below come from one sample, sequenced in a study of shared clonotypes between healthy human individuals. Terminally differentiated effector memory CD45RA+ cells were excluded from the naive CD8 cells, which were CD45RO-negative and positively selected for CCR7. Measured with immunoSEQ multiplex PCR; TCRdb has only the in-frame clones, and not every one. This table has some 2,100,000 clones, more than 85% appearing once. The sequenced material came from naive CD8+ T cells from PBMCs. These receptors all stem from a man aged 18-30 years in good health. Some clones in this sample may be carry-over from other donors' samples.

The rearrangement links TRBV7-9 to TRBJ2-7; 9 bases map to TRBD1. Germline V gene sequence: CDR1 SEHNR, CDR2 FQNEAQ (reference sequence). Trimming removed 6 bases from V and 3 bases from J; junction bases left unmatched: 9. This CDR3 region has 15 residues. CDR3 residues: CASRTGTGPIYEQYF. The CDR3 coding sequence is TGTGCCAGCAGAACCGGGACAGGGCCCATCTACGAGCAGTACTTC. Drawing the rest from reference TRBV7-9 and TRBJ2-7, the complete variable domain is DTGVSQNPRHKITKRGQNVTFRCDPISEHNRLYWYRQTLGQGPEFLTYFQNEAQLEKSRLLSDRFSAERPKGSFSTLEIQRTEQGDSAMYLCASRTGTGPIYEQYFGPGTRLTVT.

The chain carries TRBV2 and TRBJ2-1; 8 bases line up with TRBD2. Germline-derived CDR1 and CDR2 are SNHLY and FYNNEI. The trim removed 1 base at V and 5 bases at J, leaving 10 bases unmatched. The CDR3 is made up of 17 amino acids. The CDR3 DNA is TGTGCCAGCAGTGAAGGGCCAGCGGGAGTGGAAAACAATGAGCAGTTCTTC. It yields the protein CASSEGPAGVENNEQFF.

This chain connects TRBV5-8 to TRBJ2-3, with no clear D. The CDR3 is 17 residues long. V was cut by 4 bases and J by 1 base, with 19 bases left in between. Germline V gene data show CDR1 as SGHTS and CDR2 as YDEGEE. CDR3 sequence: CASSQDRVLMGTDTQYF. The CDR3, as DNA: TGTGCCAGCAGCCAAGATCGGGTGTTGATGGGCACAGATACGCAGTATTTT.

This clone was seen just once. The CDR3 loop reads CASSGINEADTQYF. In DNA, the CDR3 is TGTGCCAGCAGTGGAATTAACGAGGCAGATACGCAGTATTTT. The rearrangement links TRBV2 to TRBJ2-3, with D unclear. Germline CDR1 reads SNHLY; CDR2 reads FYNNEI. V shed 4 bases and J shed 4 bases, with 12 bases lying between them. The CDR3 length is 14 residues.

The V and J genes are TRBV30 and TRBJ1-1, with D possibly being TRBD1 (5 bases). The germline gives CDR1 GTSNPN, CDR2 SVGIG (reference sequence). This CDR3 is built from 13 residues. The V end was cut by 1 base, the J end by 1 base, with 7 bases between. In DNA form, the CDR3 reads TGTGCCTGGAGTGCAGGGACGAACACTGAAGCTTTCTTT. It codes for CAWSAGTNTEAFF.

V and J are TRBV11-1 and TRBJ2-7; the D gene is possibly TRBD1 (5 bases). CDR3 length: 12 residues. Looked up from germline, CDR1 is SGHAT and CDR2 is FQDESV (reference sequence). Trimming shortened V by 5 bases and J by 4 bases, and 9 bases separated the two germline ends. The DNA of the CDR3 is TGTGCCAGCAGCCCGACAGCTTACGAGCAGTACTTC. It specifies CASSPTAYEQYF.

The CDR3 DNA reads as TGTGCCATCAGTGAGGGGTACGGTCGGGAGAGCACAGATACGCAGTATTTT. Encoded protein: CAISEGYGRESTDTQYF. The V call is TRBV10-3, the J call TRBJ2-3, with D maybe TRBD2 (6 bases). This CDR3 has 17 residues. Germline CDR1 is ENHRY and CDR2 is SYGVKD. Trimming stripped 2 bases from V and 0 bases from J, with 15 bases between.

CDR3 amino acids: CASSLRERVTGELFF. CDR3 sequence (DNA): TGTGCCAGCAGCTTGCGGGAGAGGGTCACCGGGGAGCTGTTTTTT. The chain couples TRBV13 to TRBJ2-2; 7 bases agree with TRBD2. CDR1 is PRHDT and CDR2 is FYEKMQ in the germline V gene (reference sequence). V gave up 3 bases and J gave up 4 bases; unmatched junction bases: 5. The CDR3 contains 15 residues.